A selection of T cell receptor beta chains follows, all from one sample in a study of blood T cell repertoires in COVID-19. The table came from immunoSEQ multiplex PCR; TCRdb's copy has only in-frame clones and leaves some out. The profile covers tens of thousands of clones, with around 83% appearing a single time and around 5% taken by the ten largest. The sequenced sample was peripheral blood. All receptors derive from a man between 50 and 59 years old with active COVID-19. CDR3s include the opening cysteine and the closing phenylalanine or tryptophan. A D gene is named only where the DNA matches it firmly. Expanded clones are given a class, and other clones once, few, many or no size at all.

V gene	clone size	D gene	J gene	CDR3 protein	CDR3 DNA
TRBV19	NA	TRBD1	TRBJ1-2	CASRNQGAVGYTF	TGTGCCAGTAGGAACCAGGGGGCCGTTGGCTACACCTTC
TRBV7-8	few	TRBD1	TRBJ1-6	CASSHRTGSSPLHF	TGTGCCAGCAGCCATAGGACAGGGAGTTCACCCCTCCACTTT
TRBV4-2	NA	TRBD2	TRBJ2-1	CASSQELRGENNEQFF	TGTGCCAGCAGCCAAGAACTGCGGGGGGAAAACAATGAGCAGTTCTTC
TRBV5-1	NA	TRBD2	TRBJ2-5	CASSLAARGEETQYF	TGCGCCAGCAGCTTGGCCGCCCGGGGGGAAGAGACCCAGTACTTC
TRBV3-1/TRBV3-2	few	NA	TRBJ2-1	CASIPARVAYNEQFF	TGTGCCAGCATACCCGCCCGGGTGGCCTACAATGAGCAGTTCTTC
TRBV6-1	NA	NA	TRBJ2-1	CASSESNYNEQFF	TGTGCCAGCAGTGAGTCCAACTACAATGAGCAGTTCTTC
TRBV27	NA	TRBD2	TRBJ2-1	CASSLSRASGRRNNEQFF	TGTGCCAGCAGTTTATCGAGGGCTAGCGGGAGAAGAAACAATGAGCAGTTCTTC
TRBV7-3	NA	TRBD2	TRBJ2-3	CASSLLAVSTDTQYF	TGTGCCAGCAGCTTACTAGCGGTCTCCACAGATACGCAGTATTTT
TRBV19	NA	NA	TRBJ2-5	CASSMGLQETQYF	TGTGCCAGTAGTATGGGCCTTCAAGAGACCCAGTACTTC
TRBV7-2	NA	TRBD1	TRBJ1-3	CASSPRTGLSGNTIYF	TGTGCCAGCAGCCCCCGGACAGGGCTCTCTGGAAACACCATATATTTT
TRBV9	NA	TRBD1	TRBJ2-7	CASSTAWDSSYEQYF	TGTGCCAGCAGTACCGCTTGGGACAGCTCCTACGAGCAGTACTTC
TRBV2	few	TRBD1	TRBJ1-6	CASRFGQDNSPLHF	TGTGCCAGCAGATTTGGACAGGATAATTCACCCCTCCACTTT
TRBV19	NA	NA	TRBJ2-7	CASREAGPYYEQYF	TGTGCCAGTAGGGAGGCCGGTCCCTACTACGAGCAGTACTTC
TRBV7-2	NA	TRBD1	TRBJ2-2	CASSLVGGPNTGELFF	TGTGCCAGCAGCTTAGTAGGGGGCCCGAACACCGGGGAGCTGTTTTTT
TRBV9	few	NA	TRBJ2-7	CASSVTGSNHEQYF	TGTGCCAGCAGCGTTACCGGGAGCAACCACGAGCAGTACTTC
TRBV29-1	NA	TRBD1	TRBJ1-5	CSVAGGDQPQHF	TGCAGCGTTGCAGGGGGTGATCAGCCCCAGCATTTT
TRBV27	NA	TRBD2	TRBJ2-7	CASSLLAGATYEQYF	TGTGCCAGCAGTCTCCTAGCGGGCGCCACCTACGAGCAGTACTTC
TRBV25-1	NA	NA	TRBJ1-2	CASSASSFGYTF	TGTGCCAGCAGTGCCTCGTCCTTTGGCTACACCTTC
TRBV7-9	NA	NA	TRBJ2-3	CASSRGGDTQYF	TGTGCCAGCAGCCGAGGAGGCGATACGCAGTATTTT
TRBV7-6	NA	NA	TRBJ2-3	CASSPKTGTDTQYF	TGTGCCAGCAGCCCGAAGACAGGCACAGATACGCAGTATTTT
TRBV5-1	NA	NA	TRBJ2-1	CASSLALDRGAEQFF	TGCGCCAGCAGCTTGGCCTTGGATCGGGGAGCTGAGCAGTTCTTC
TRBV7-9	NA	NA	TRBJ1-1	CASSLGQQNTEAFF	TGTGCCAGCAGCTTAGGACAGCAGAACACTGAAGCTTTCTTT
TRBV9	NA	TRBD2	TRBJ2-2	CASSVGGRADGELFF	TGTGCCAGCAGCGTAGGCGGGAGGGCCGACGGGGAGCTGTTTTTT
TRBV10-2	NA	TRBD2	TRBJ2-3	CATATLAGPTDTQYF	TGCGCCACCGCGACCCTAGCGGGCCCCACAGATACGCAGTATTTT
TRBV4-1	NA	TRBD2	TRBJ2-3	CASSQESGGAGRTDTQYF	TGCGCCAGCAGCCAAGAGAGCGGGGGGGCGGGACGCACAGATACGCAGTATTTT
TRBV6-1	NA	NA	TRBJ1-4	CASSEQGGNEKLFF	TGTGCCAGCAGTGAACAGGGAGGAAATGAAAAACTGTTTTTT